This T cell receptor beta chain was obtained from a study of cytomegalovirus exposure and HLA in healthy donors. Sequenced by immunoSEQ multiplex PCR; TCRdb stores in-frame clones only, minus some. This table holds 250,000 to 400,000 clones, roughly 90% found once. Trimming removed 6 bases from V and 6 bases from J; junction bases left unmatched: 6. Germline V gene lookup returns CDR1 WSHSY and CDR2 SAAADI. This CDR3 comprises 13 residues. Regarding this clone: Its cognate antigen is unknown.

Study conclusions and caveats: Usually a TCR sequence was rare, but some public TCRs were found in many donors. The finding came from a later analysis; first-cohort TCR clusters tended to co-occur in the roughly 120 validation repertoires. Both high specificity and high sensitivity reportedly marked the classifier's diagnosis of cytomegalovirus status. Researchers reported that three CMV-associated chains were confirmed in vitro as CMV antigen-specific.

V and J are TRBV10-2 and TRBJ2-7, with 9 bases fitting TRBD1. The sequence derives from a man aged 30 to 39 in good health and CMV-seronegative. Sequences were obtained from PBMCs. The DNA of the CDR3 is TGCGCCAGCAGACCGACAGGGGGGGCCGAGCAGTACTTC. Residues: CASRPTGGAEQYF.